This entry features one TCR beta chain sequence. The data are from a study of shared clonotypes between healthy human individuals. This table comes from immunoSEQ multiplex PCR, and its TCRdb copy is limited to in-frame clones, with some not included. The sample consists of 740,000 or so clones, roughly 73% of them appearing once. Germline lookup yields CDR1 SGHAT and CDR2 FQNNGV. J lost 5 bases, V lost 5 bases, and 6 bases had no gene match. This CDR3 is built from 15 residues. This TCR was sampled from a woman aged 30 to 39 in good health. Sequenced material: memory CD4+ T cells sorted from blood. Specified subset: CD45RA-negative fraction. The chain is built from TRBV11-2 and TRBJ2-2, with 9 bases aligning to TRBD2. The CDR3 region is CASSNSGRGTGELFF. The CDR3 coding sequence is TGTGCCAGCAGCAATAGCGGGAGAGGTACCGGGGAGCTGTTTTTT.